The rows below give T cell receptor beta chains drawn from one sample of a study of response to subunit inactivated influenza vaccine. TCRdb called the RT-PCR reads again in MiXCR, with one record for every CDR3 protein. This table holds fewer than 600,000 distinct CDR3 sequences, around 7.9% found once. This specimen was PBMCs from blood, taken around 25 months after vaccination. The receptor set was obtained from a man aged 50-75 years who received an inactivated influenza vaccine. Both conserved end residues are part of each CDR3. Fields, in order: D gene, clone size, J gene, V gene, CDR3 protein, CDR3 DNA. The D gene is left open where the match is weak. Expanded clones get a size class; other rows say once, few or many, or leave the size out.

d_gene: -
abundance: many
j_gene: TRBJ2-3
v_gene: TRBV12-3/TRBV12-4
CDR3aa: CASGPGTDTQYF
CDR3nt: TGTGCCAGCGGCCCGGGTACAGATACGCAGTATTTT

d_gene: TRBD1
abundance: many
j_gene: TRBJ2-3
v_gene: TRBV10-3
CDR3aa: CAISEMTGVGADTQYF
CDR3nt: TGTGCCATCAGTGAGATGACAGGGGTCGGAGCAGATACGCAGTATTTT

d_gene: -
abundance: few
j_gene: TRBJ2-3
v_gene: TRBV10-1
CDR3aa: CASSRQQGSAADTQYF
CDR3nt: TGCGCCAGCAGTCGTCAACAGGGATCAGCGGCTGATACGCAGTATTTT

d_gene: -
abundance: few
j_gene: TRBJ2-7
v_gene: TRBV6-1
CDR3aa: CASSELGRVGYEQYF
CDR3nt: TGTGCCAGCAGTGAACTGGGCAGGGTAGGATACGAGCAGTACTTC

d_gene: -
abundance: -
j_gene: TRBJ2-1
v_gene: TRBV20-1
CDR3aa: CSALDLDYRWGNEQFF
CDR3nt: TGCAGTGCTTTGGATTTGGACTATCGGTGGGGCAATGAGCAGTTCTTC

d_gene: TRBD2
abundance: -
j_gene: TRBJ2-7
v_gene: TRBV6-6
CDR3aa: CASKTSASYEQYF
CDR3nt: TGTGCCAGCAAGACTAGCGCGTCCTACGAGCAGTACTTC

d_gene: -
abundance: many
j_gene: TRBJ2-1
v_gene: TRBV29-1
CDR3aa: CSSEDSSKGDEQFF
CDR3nt: TGCAGCTCCGAAGACAGTAGCAAGGGGGATGAGCAGTTCTTC

d_gene: -
abundance: many
j_gene: TRBJ2-7
v_gene: TRBV4-3
CDR3aa: CASSQEFPGSYEQYF
CDR3nt: TGCGCCAGCAGCCAAGAATTCCCAGGGAGCTACGAGCAGTACTTC

d_gene: TRBD1
abundance: -
j_gene: TRBJ2-5
v_gene: TRBV7-6
CDR3aa: CASSSTGGQETQYF
CDR3nt: TGTGCCAGCAGCTCCACAGGGGGCCAAGAGACCCAGTACTTC

d_gene: TRBD2
abundance: few
j_gene: TRBJ2-1
v_gene: TRBV20-1
CDR3aa: CSARPLAGGDYNEQFF
CDR3nt: TGCAGTGCTAGACCTCTAGCGGGGGGCGACTACAATGAGCAGTTCTTC

d_gene: -
abundance: -
j_gene: TRBJ2-3
v_gene: TRBV4-2
CDR3aa: CASSQGHGRSTDTQYF
CDR3nt: TGTGCCAGCAGCCAAGGTCACGGTAGAAGCACAGATACGCAGTATTTT

d_gene: TRBD2
abundance: -
j_gene: TRBJ2-7
v_gene: TRBV3-1
CDR3aa: CASSFSGGHYEQYF
CDR3nt: TGTGCCAGCAGCTTTAGCGGGGGCCACTACGAGCAGTACTTC

d_gene: -
abundance: -
j_gene: TRBJ1-5
v_gene: TRBV5-1
CDR3aa: CASSLAGQPNQPQHF
CDR3nt: TGCGCCAGCAGCTTGGCAGGACAGCCTAATCAGCCCCAGCATTTT

d_gene: -
abundance: -
j_gene: TRBJ2-7
v_gene: TRBV5-5
CDR3aa: CASSLGDWSPYEQYF
CDR3nt: TGTGCCAGCAGCTTGGGGGACTGGTCCCCCTACGAGCAGTACTTC

d_gene: -
abundance: many
j_gene: TRBJ1-1
v_gene: TRBV3-1
CDR3aa: CASSQDRTAEAFF
CDR3nt: TGTGCCAGCAGCCAAGATAGGACAGCTGAAGCTTTCTTT

d_gene: -
abundance: many
j_gene: TRBJ2-3
v_gene: TRBV7-2
CDR3aa: CASSLPGSTDTQYF
CDR3nt: TGTGCCAGCAGCTTACCCGGGAGCACAGATACGCAGTATTTT

d_gene: TRBD1
abundance: few
j_gene: TRBJ2-1
v_gene: TRBV24-1
CDR3aa: CATSGGGDRGQFF
CDR3nt: TGTGCCACCAGTGGCGGTGGGGACAGGGGGCAGTTCTTC

d_gene: TRBD1
abundance: many
j_gene: TRBJ2-2
v_gene: TRBV2
CDR3aa: CASRGQDTGELFF
CDR3nt: TGTGCCAGCAGGGGACAGGATACCGGGGAGCTGTTTTTT

d_gene: TRBD2
abundance: few
j_gene: TRBJ2-3
v_gene: TRBV6-1
CDR3aa: CASRGTSGITQYF
CDR3nt: TGTGCCAGCAGGGGGACTAGCGGGATTACGCAGTATTTT

d_gene: -
abundance: -
j_gene: TRBJ1-5
v_gene: TRBV19
CDR3aa: CASTDGEYQPQHF
CDR3nt: TGTGCCAGTACGGACGGGGAGTATCAGCCCCAGCATTTT

d_gene: -
abundance: -
j_gene: TRBJ2-7
v_gene: TRBV12-3/TRBV12-4
CDR3aa: CASSLRRVGDEQYF
CDR3nt: TGTGCCAGCAGTTTACGGAGGGTAGGCGACGAGCAGTACTTC

d_gene: -
abundance: many
j_gene: TRBJ2-6
v_gene: TRBV6-1
CDR3aa: CASSPAGANVLTF
CDR3nt: TGTGCCAGCAGTCCAGCTGGGGCCAACGTCCTGACTTTC

d_gene: -
abundance: many
j_gene: TRBJ2-7
v_gene: TRBV20-1
CDR3aa: CSAKTRGREQYF
CDR3nt: TGCAGTGCTAAGACCAGGGGACGTGAGCAGTACTTC

d_gene: TRBD2
abundance: -
j_gene: TRBJ2-7
v_gene: TRBV4-3
CDR3aa: CASSQIRTSGYEQYF
CDR3nt: TGCGCCAGCAGCCAGATCAGGACTAGCGGCTACGAGCAGTACTTC

d_gene: -
abundance: -
j_gene: TRBJ1-2
v_gene: TRBV20-1
CDR3aa: CSAWDKGHYGYTF
CDR3nt: TGCAGTGCTTGGGACAAGGGGCACTATGGCTACACCTTC

d_gene: -
abundance: few
j_gene: TRBJ2-5
v_gene: TRBV4-3
CDR3aa: CASSQALEETQYF
CDR3nt: TGCGCCAGCAGCCAGGCCCTCGAAGAGACCCAGTACTTC

d_gene: TRBD2
abundance: few
j_gene: TRBJ2-2
v_gene: TRBV20-1
CDR3aa: CSAPGTSGGTGELFF
CDR3nt: TGCAGTGCCCCGGGGACTAGCGGGGGAACCGGGGAGCTGTTTTTT

d_gene: TRBD2
abundance: few
j_gene: TRBJ2-7
v_gene: TRBV4-3
CDR3aa: CASSRDFSGESYEQYF
CDR3nt: TGCGCCAGCAGCCGAGATTTTAGCGGGGAATCCTACGAGCAGTACTTC

d_gene: -
abundance: -
j_gene: TRBJ2-3
v_gene: TRBV24-1
CDR3aa: CATSGRKSGMTDTQYF
CDR3nt: TGTGCCACCAGTGGCAGAAAGTCCGGGATGACAGATACGCAGTATTTT

d_gene: -
abundance: few
j_gene: TRBJ1-5
v_gene: TRBV5-1
CDR3aa: CASSKDGYDSNQPQHF
CDR3nt: TGCGCCAGCAGCAAGGACGGTTACGATAGCAATCAGCCCCAGCATTTT

d_gene: TRBD1
abundance: many
j_gene: TRBJ2-3
v_gene: TRBV15
CDR3aa: CATSRRQGPSTDTQYF
CDR3nt: TGTGCCACCAGCAGAAGACAGGGCCCGAGCACAGATACGCAGTATTTT

d_gene: TRBD1
abundance: many
j_gene: TRBJ1-3
v_gene: TRBV12-3/TRBV12-4
CDR3aa: CASIWTGLNSGNTIYF
CDR3nt: TGTGCCAGCATTTGGACAGGGCTAAACTCTGGAAACACCATATATTTT

d_gene: -
abundance: few
j_gene: TRBJ2-3
v_gene: TRBV6-2/TRBV6-3
CDR3aa: CASTRSADSTDTQYF
CDR3nt: TGTGCCAGCACCCGGTCGGCTGACAGCACAGATACGCAGTATTTT

d_gene: TRBD2
abundance: many
j_gene: TRBJ2-5
v_gene: TRBV5-1
CDR3aa: CASSLVPGSGKETQYF
CDR3nt: TGCGCCAGCAGCTTGGTTCCAGGTAGCGGGAAGGAGACCCAGTACTTC

d_gene: TRBD1
abundance: few
j_gene: TRBJ2-1
v_gene: TRBV6-1
CDR3aa: CASSERRQGKFF
CDR3nt: TGTGCCAGCAGTGAACGAAGACAGGGGAAGTTCTTC

d_gene: TRBD2
abundance: -
j_gene: TRBJ2-2
v_gene: TRBV5-1
CDR3aa: CASSPGTSGPTGELFF
CDR3nt: TGCGCCAGCAGCCCCGGGACTAGCGGGCCCACCGGGGAGCTGTTTTTT

d_gene: TRBD1
abundance: many
j_gene: TRBJ2-2
v_gene: TRBV30
CDR3aa: CAWRVMGRGPPGELFF
CDR3nt: TGTGCCTGGAGGGTTATGGGCAGGGGGCCCCCCGGGGAGCTGTTTTTT

d_gene: TRBD1
abundance: few
j_gene: TRBJ1-1
v_gene: TRBV28
CDR3aa: CASIPPLGTGRTSTEAFF
CDR3nt: TGTGCCAGCATTCCACCACTGGGGACAGGGAGGACGAGCACTGAAGCTTTCTTT

d_gene: -
abundance: -
j_gene: TRBJ1-2
v_gene: TRBV11-2
CDR3aa: CASSYQGRYTF
CDR3nt: TGTGCCAGCAGCTATCAGGGCCGCTACACCTTC

d_gene: -
abundance: few
j_gene: TRBJ2-1
v_gene: TRBV5-5
CDR3aa: CASSFSGGEQFF
CDR3nt: TGTGCCAGCAGCTTTTCTGGTGGTGAGCAGTTCTTC

d_gene: -
abundance: few
j_gene: TRBJ2-1
v_gene: TRBV18
CDR3aa: CASSPRLGLHNEQFF
CDR3nt: TGTGCCAGCTCACCAAGGCTGGGGTTGCACAATGAGCAGTTCTTC

d_gene: TRBD1
abundance: many
j_gene: TRBJ1-3
v_gene: TRBV29-1
CDR3aa: CSAVPGQNSGNTIYF
CDR3nt: TGCAGCGCCGTCCCGGGACAGAACTCTGGAAACACCATATATTTT

d_gene: -
abundance: few
j_gene: TRBJ2-1
v_gene: TRBV14
CDR3aa: CASSRGQSSYNEQFF
CDR3nt: TGTGCCAGCAGCCGAGGACAGTCCTCCTACAATGAGCAGTTCTTC

d_gene: -
abundance: few
j_gene: TRBJ2-6
v_gene: TRBV20-1
CDR3aa: CSARGGSSGANVLTF
CDR3nt: TGCAGTGCTAGAGGAGGCAGCTCTGGGGCCAACGTCCTGACTTTC

d_gene: -
abundance: many
j_gene: TRBJ1-2
v_gene: TRBV7-2
CDR3aa: CASSLEGWGDGYTF
CDR3nt: TGTGCCAGCAGCTTAGAGGGGTGGGGTGATGGCTACACCTTC

d_gene: TRBD1
abundance: many
j_gene: TRBJ1-5
v_gene: TRBV12-3/TRBV12-4
CDR3aa: CASSLSARGNQPQHF
CDR3nt: TGTGCCAGCAGTTTATCGGCCAGGGGGAATCAGCCCCAGCATTTT

d_gene: -
abundance: many
j_gene: TRBJ2-5
v_gene: TRBV20-1
CDR3aa: CSARMRETQYF
CDR3nt: TGCAGTGCTAGAATGAGGGAGACCCAGTACTTC

d_gene: -
abundance: few
j_gene: TRBJ1-2
v_gene: TRBV18
CDR3aa: CASSPQGRQAYGYTF
CDR3nt: TGTGCCAGCTCACCACAGGGAAGGCAGGCCTATGGCTACACCTTC

d_gene: TRBD2
abundance: many
j_gene: TRBJ2-3
v_gene: TRBV20-1
CDR3aa: CSASPASSGSSDTQYF
CDR3nt: TGCAGTGCTAGTCCGGCGTCTAGCGGGAGCTCAGATACGCAGTATTTT